The sequence of this T cell receptor beta chain was determined in a study of human thymus T cells. General study results and limits: An apparent bias in V and J gene usage was seen in thymic and blood repertoires. Related research reported highly overlapping thymic repertoires among unrelated individuals.

Thymic tissue was derived from resections collected during corrective heart surgery. Donation was from healthy Finnish infants who were having corrective surgery that addressed congenital heart defects. The CDR3 covers 15 residues. Clones were read by immunoSEQ multiplex PCR, and TCRdb kept only the in-frame ones, dropping some. Among about 78,000 clones listed, 90% to 97% were seen once. Of note for this clone: Its cognate antigen is unknown.

This clonotype was obtained from a boy under two years old with a congenital heart defect but otherwise immunologically healthy. The specimen was thymus tissue. V gene TRBV21-1 combines with J gene TRBJ1-5; TRBD1 is the table's D call, not checked against the DNA. TRBV21-1 is a recognized pseudogene. CDR3 nucleotide sequence: TGTGCCAGCAGCAAAGTTATCAGGGGCAATCAGCCCCAGCATTTT. It codes for CASSKVIRGNQPQHF.